Sequencing of this T cell receptor beta chain was carried out in a study of T cells in Graves' hyperthyroidism and ophthalmopathy. About the research overall: Before any treatment, at initial diagnosis, peripheral blood was collected.

There were TCR beta CDR3 regions amplified from RNA transcripts. The HTBI primer set drove a first-round RT-PCR of the TCR CDR3. In TCRdb, the multiplex PCR reads were re-called with MiXCR into one record per CDR3 protein. The top ten hold about 29% of the sample, which has nearly 250,000 distinct CDR3 sequences, about 17% seen once. The V gene's germline CDR1 is MNHNS and CDR2 SASEGT. The CDR3 has 13 amino acids. The ends were cut back, 6 bases at V and 3 bases at J, with 11 bases in the middle. This clonotype was recorded many times. Its target is not known. Fresh peripheral blood, roughly 9.8 ml of it, supplied the PBMCs. Points from the study as a whole: Most clonotypes expanded in the thyroid (above 0.001) were also present in blood.

V is TRBV6-1 and J is TRBJ1-2, with a weak D call TRBD1 (6 bases). This TCR came from a woman under 30 with Graves' ophthalmopathy. The sequencing input was blood. The DNA of the CDR3 is TGTGCCAGCAGCCGGACAGCATACTATGGCTACACCTTC. It yields the protein CASSRTAYYGYTF.